These 3 T cell receptor beta chains were all obtained from the same sample, sequenced in a study of CD8 T cells in ankylosing spondylitis. The study, taken as a whole, reports: Seven or eight highly homologous variants made up a TCR beta motif, and this motif appeared characteristic of ankylosing spondylitis blood.

These receptors lack a known antigen. Each CDR3 protein gets one entry after TCRdb re-called the 5' RACE reads with MiXCR. The profile shows 200,000 to 250,000 distinct CDR3 sequences, approximately 20% of them singletons. The sequenced material came from blood, either unsorted or a sorted T cell fraction (not recorded which). The receptors stem from a male donor with ankylosing spondylitis.

The chain uses TRBV6-1 and TRBJ2-7; the match to TRBD1 covers 8 bases. Germline-derived CDR1 and CDR2 are MNHNS and SASEGT. The CDR3 runs 15 residues. J lost 4 bases, V lost 7 bases, and 12 bases had no gene match. CDR3 protein: CASTNRTGLWYEQYF. DNA of the CDR3: TGTGCCAGCACCAACCGGACAGGGCTGTGGTACGAGCAGTACTTC.

This clonotype was detected only a few times. This sequence joins TRBV5-4 and TRBJ2-1; unclear D gene. V was shortened by 4 bases and J by 5 bases, with 16 bases between the two germline ends. The CDR3 loop spans 15 amino acids. CDR1 SGHNT and CDR2 YYREEE come from the germline V gene (reference sequence). CDR3 DNA sequence: TGTGCCAGCAGCCAAAATCCCTGGGCGGACAATGAGCAGTTCTTC. It translates to CASSQNPWADNEQFF.

The chain combines TRBV9 with TRBJ1-1; D not certain. The CDR3 has 12 residues. The germline V gene encodes CDR1 SGDLS and CDR2 YYNGEE. V dropped 5 bases and J dropped 6 bases, with 11 bases sitting between them. The CDR3 sequence: CASSEGGPEAFF. DNA for the CDR3: TGTGCCAGCAGTGAGGGAGGGCCTGAAGCTTTCTTT.